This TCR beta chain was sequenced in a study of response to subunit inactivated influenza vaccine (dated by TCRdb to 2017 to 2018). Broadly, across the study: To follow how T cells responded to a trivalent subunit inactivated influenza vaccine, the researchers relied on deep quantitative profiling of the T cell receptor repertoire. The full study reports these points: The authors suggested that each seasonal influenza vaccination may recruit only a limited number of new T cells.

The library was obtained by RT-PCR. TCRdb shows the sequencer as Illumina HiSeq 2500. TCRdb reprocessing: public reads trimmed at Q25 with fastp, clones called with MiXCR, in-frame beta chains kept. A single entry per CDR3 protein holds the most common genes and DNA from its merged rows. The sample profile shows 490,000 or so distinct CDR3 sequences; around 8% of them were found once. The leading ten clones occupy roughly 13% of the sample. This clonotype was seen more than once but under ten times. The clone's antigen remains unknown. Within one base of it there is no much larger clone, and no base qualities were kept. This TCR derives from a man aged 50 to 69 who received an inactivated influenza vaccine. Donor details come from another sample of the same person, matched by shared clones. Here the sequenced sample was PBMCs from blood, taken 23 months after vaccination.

The CDR3 reads CASSLLQGRYGYTF. The nucleotide sequence reads as follows: TGTGCCAGCAGTTTACTACAGGGGAGATATGGCTACACCTTC. The V and J segments used are TRBV12-3 or TRBV12-4 and TRBJ1-2; 7 bases in between match TRBD1. Inclusive of the bounding cysteine and phenylalanine, the CDR3 is 14 residues long. Only the CDR3 DNA stays, 42 bases, in frame from base 1. After removal of 2 bases from V and 5 bases from J, the junction retains 5 bases not matched to a gene.